This TCR beta chain originates from a study of blood T cells in healthy people across ages. A J-beta primer mix and a sample-barcoded 5' primer were used in a second PCR of roughly 7 to 12 cycles. Using its own MiXCR run on the 5' RACE reads, TCRdb lists one record per CDR3 protein. The table lists 1.5 million to 2 million distinct CDR3 sequences, 28% of them singletons. Trimming pared 0 bases from V and 1 base from J, leaving 9 bases between. This CDR3 has 15 amino acids. The germline V gene has CDR1 SGHTA and CDR2 FQGNSA. This clonotype originated in a woman in her twenties or thirties in good health. The chain is built from TRBV7-2 and TRBJ1-1; unclear D gene. Sequenced material: blood. CDR3 amino acids: CASSLAVGTNTEAFF. CDR3 DNA sequence: TGTGCCAGCAGCTTAGCGGTCGGCACGAACACTGAAGCTTTCTTT.